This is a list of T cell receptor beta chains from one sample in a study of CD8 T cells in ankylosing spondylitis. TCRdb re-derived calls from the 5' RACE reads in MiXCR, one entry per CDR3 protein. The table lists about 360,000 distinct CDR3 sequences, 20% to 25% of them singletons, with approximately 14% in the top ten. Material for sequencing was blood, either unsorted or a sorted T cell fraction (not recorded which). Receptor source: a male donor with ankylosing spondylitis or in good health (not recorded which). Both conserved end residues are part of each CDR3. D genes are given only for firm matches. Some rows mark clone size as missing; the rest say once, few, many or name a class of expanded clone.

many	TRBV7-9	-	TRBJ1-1	CASSPPKIGGMNTEAFF	TGTGCCAGCAGCCCACCCAAGATAGGGGGTATGAACACTGAAGCTTTCTTT
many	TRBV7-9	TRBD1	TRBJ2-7	CASSSGTVYEQYF	TGTGCCAGCAGCTCCGGGACAGTCTACGAGCAGTACTTC
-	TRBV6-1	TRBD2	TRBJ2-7	CASSPQGASGGFYEQYF	TGTGCCAGCAGTCCACAGGGGGCTAGCGGGGGGTTCTACGAGCAGTACTTC
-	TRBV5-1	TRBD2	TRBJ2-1	CASSPASGGPSSYNEQFF	TGCGCCAGCAGCCCAGCTAGCGGGGGGCCGAGCTCCTACAATGAGCAGTTCTTC
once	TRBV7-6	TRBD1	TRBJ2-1	CASSVRTGGQFF	TGTGCCAGCAGCGTAAGGACAGGGGGCCAGTTCTTC
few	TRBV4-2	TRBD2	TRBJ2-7	CASSPTSGGVNEQYF	TGTGCCAGCAGCCCAACTAGCGGGGGGGTCAACGAGCAGTACTTC
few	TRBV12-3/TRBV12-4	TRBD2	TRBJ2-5	CASSQLAYQYF	TGTGCCAGCAGTCAACTAGCGTACCAGTACTTC
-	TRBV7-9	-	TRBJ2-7	CASSPRETYEQYF	TGTGCCAGCAGCCCTCGGGAAACCTACGAGCAGTACTTC
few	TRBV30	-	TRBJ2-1	CAWSVAEQFF	TGTGCCTGGAGTGTAGCAGAGCAGTTCTTC
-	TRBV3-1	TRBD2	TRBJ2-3	CASSPQAGGLTDTQYF	TGTGCCAGCAGCCCACAAGCGGGGGGGTTAACAGATACGCAGTATTTT
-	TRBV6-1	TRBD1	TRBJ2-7	CASADRASYEQYF	TGTGCCAGTGCCGACAGGGCGTCCTACGAGCAGTACTTC
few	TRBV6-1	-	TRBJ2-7	CASRAGATYEQYF	TGTGCCAGCCGTGCCGGGGCTACCTACGAGCAGTACTTC
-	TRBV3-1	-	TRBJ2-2	CASSQDRGARTGELFF	TGTGCCAGCAGCCAAGACAGGGGGGCGCGGACCGGGGAGCTGTTTTTT
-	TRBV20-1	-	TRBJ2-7	CSARALRAQSYEQYF	TGCAGTGCTAGAGCCCTACGAGCACAGAGCTACGAGCAGTACTTC
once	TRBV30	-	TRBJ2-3	CAWTVGGLSTDTQYF	TGTGCCTGGACCGTAGGAGGGTTAAGCACAGATACGCAGTATTTT
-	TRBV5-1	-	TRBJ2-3	CASSLPLRGHTDTQYF	TGCGCCAGCAGCTTACCCCTCCGGGGTCACACAGATACGCAGTATTTT
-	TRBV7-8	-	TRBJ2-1	CASSFYAGLSNEQFF	TGTGCCAGCAGCTTTTACGCGGGGTTAAGCAATGAGCAGTTCTTC
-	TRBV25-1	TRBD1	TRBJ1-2	CASRPNSPGQYGYTF	TGTGCCAGCAGGCCGAACTCACCGGGACAGTATGGCTACACCTTC
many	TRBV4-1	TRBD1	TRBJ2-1	CASSLDRSSYNEQFF	TGCGCCAGCAGCTTGGACAGGAGCTCCTACAATGAGCAGTTCTTC
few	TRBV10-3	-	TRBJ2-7	CAISDGVSAYEQYF	TGTGCCATCAGTGACGGGGTTTCGGCCTACGAGCAGTACTTC
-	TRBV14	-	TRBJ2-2	CASSQEWARPGVGELFF	TGTGCCAGCAGCCAAGAATGGGCACGACCTGGGGTCGGGGAGCTGTTTTTT
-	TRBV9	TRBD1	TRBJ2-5	CASSHQRGGEETQYF	TGTGCCAGCAGCCACCAGAGAGGGGGCGAGGAGACCCAGTACTTC
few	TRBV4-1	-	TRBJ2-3	CASSQQRPPDTQYF	TGCGCCAGCAGCCAACAGCGACCGCCAGATACGCAGTATTTT
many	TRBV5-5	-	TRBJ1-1	CASSLFFMNTEAFF	TGTGCCAGCAGCTTGTTTTTCATGAACACTGAAGCTTTCTTT
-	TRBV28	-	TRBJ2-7	CASSNTGTASYEQYF	TGTGCCAGCAGTAACACCGGGACTGCCTCCTACGAGCAGTACTTC
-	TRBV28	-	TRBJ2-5	CASSLSLSEAETQYF	TGTGCCAGCAGTTTATCCCTGTCCGAGGCCGAGACCCAGTACTTC
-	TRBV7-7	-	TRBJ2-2	CASRFTWDLPQNTGELFF	TGTGCCAGCAGGTTTACGTGGGACTTACCCCAAAACACCGGGGAGCTGTTTTTT